Each of the 27 T cell receptor beta chains below was sequenced from the same sample in a study of blood T cell repertoires in COVID-19. Sequencing used immunoSEQ multiplex PCR; TCRdb keeps in-frame clones, though not all of them. The sample has hundreds of thousands of clones, 86% seen once. The sequencing input was peripheral blood. These receptors were collected from a woman aged 45 to 65 with acute or convalescent COVID-19.

The chain joins TRBV7-9 to TRBJ2-1; 8 nucleotides match TRBD2. The CDR3 runs 13 residues. With V trimmed by 11 bases and J by 16 bases, 19 bases remained unmatched. Germline loops: CDR1 SEHNR, CDR2 FQNEAQ (reference sequence). CDR3 nucleotides: TGTGCCCCCAGCCCCAAGTCCCCTAGCGGGTCCTTCTTC. Its translation: CAPSPKSPSGSFF.

V gene TRBV7-9 combines with J gene TRBJ2-7; 9 bases align to TRBD1. The length of the CDR3 is 15 residues. Trimming removed 4 bases from V and 4 bases from J; junction bases left unmatched: 8. Looked up from germline, CDR1 is SEHNR and CDR2 is FQNEAQ (reference sequence). In DNA, the CDR3 is TGTGCCAGCAGCTCTACAGGGGGCAGGAGTTACGAGCAGTACTTC. Translated: CASSSTGGRSYEQYF.

The chain couples TRBV18 to TRBJ2-7, with no clear D. Trimming took 4 bases from V and 4 from J, leaving 17 bases between them. This CDR3 has 15 residues. Looked up from germline, CDR1 is KGHSH and CDR2 is LQKENI. The CDR3 DNA is TGTGCCAGCTCACGAACCTCCGGCGCTAGTTACGAGCAGTACTTC. Translated, it gives CASSRTSGASYEQYF. Complete variable domain (other parts from reference TRBV18 and TRBJ2-7): NAGVMQNPRHLVRRRGQEARLRCSPMKGHSHVYWYRQLPEEGLKFMVYLQKENIIDESGMPKERFSAEFPKEGPSILRIQQVVRGDSAAYFCASSRTSGASYEQYFGPGTRLTVT.

The chain is built from TRBV5-6 and TRBJ1-5; D is unresolved. Per germline, CDR1 SGHDT and CDR2 YYEEEE. With 4 bases removed from V and 4 bases from J, the gap between germline ends came to 18 bases. The CDR3 has 16 residues. The CDR3 is CASSRGWEKGNQPQHF. CDR3 bases: TGTGCCAGCAGCCGCGGGTGGGAAAAGGGAAATCAGCCCCAGCATTTT.

This chain links TRBV4-3 with TRBJ1-1, with D possibly matching TRBD1 (5 bases). The CDR3 sequence is 15 residues long. Germline values: CDR1 LGHNA, CDR2 YSLEER. Trimming pared 3 bases from V and 4 bases from J, leaving 15 bases between. CDR3 in amino acids: CASSQASTGGTEAFF. CDR3 coding DNA: TGCGCCAGCAGCCAGGCCTCTACGGGGGGCACTGAAGCTTTCTTT.

This clone is a singleton in its sample. This chain connects TRBV5-1 to TRBJ2-7, with a possible D match to TRBD1 (5 bases). Trimming removed 5 bases from V and 3 bases from J, with 12 bases in between. Germline assignment: CDR1 SGHRS and CDR2 YFSETQ. CDR3 length: 13 residues. Here the CDR3 reads CASRPDTFYEQYF. CDR3 nucleotide sequence: TGCGCCAGCAGACCGGACACTTTCTACGAGCAGTACTTC.

The V and J genes are TRBV19 and TRBJ2-3; D perhaps matches TRBD2 (6 bases). The CDR3 covers 13 residues. CDR1 is LNHDA, CDR2 SQIVND, per germline (reference sequence). The ends were cut back, 8 bases at V and 0 bases at J, with 9 bases in the middle. CDR3 region: CASARGSTDTQYF. The CDR3 DNA is TGTGCCAGTGCACGGGGGAGCACAGATACGCAGTATTTT.

V gene TRBV5-1 combines with J gene TRBJ2-3, with 7 bases fitting TRBD2. V was clipped by 1 base and J by 11 bases; unmatched bases: 19. There are 17 residues in the CDR3. Germline V gene data show CDR1 as SGHRS and CDR2 as YFSETQ. CDR3 sequence (DNA): TGCGCCAGCAGCTTGATTGGTTTGGCGGAGGGAGGGTCCAGGCAGTATTTT. Its protein product is CASSLIGLAEGGSRQYF.

The genes are TRBV7-2 and TRBJ2-5, with no clear D. V lost 2 bases and J lost 5, with 15 bases in between. The V gene's germline CDR1 is SGHTA and CDR2 FQGNSA. This CDR3 has 15 residues. In DNA, the CDR3 is TGTGCCAGCAGCTTAAGTGGTAGTACTCGGGAGACCCAGTACTTC. Its translation is CASSLSGSTRETQYF.

The chain uses TRBV24-1 and TRBJ1-2; 7 nucleotides align to TRBD1. V lost 1 base, J lost 4 bases, and 8 bases stayed unmatched. The CDR3 is 16 amino acids. Germline V gives CDR1 KGHDR, CDR2 SFDVKD. The CDR3 is CATSDFGPGGSYGYTF. The CDR3 DNA reads as TGTGCCACCAGTGATTTTGGTCCAGGGGGTAGCTATGGCTACACCTTC.

This clone was observed a single time. The chain has TRBV9 and TRBJ2-5; tentatively, D is TRBD1 (6 bases). Germline V gene sequence: CDR1 SGDLS, CDR2 YYNGEE. The CDR3 is 15 amino acids. The V and J ends lost 4 bases and 5 bases respectively, with 18 bases between them. The CDR3 loop is CASSPHRANWETQYF. Here the CDR3 DNA reads TGTGCCAGCAGCCCCCACAGGGCTAACTGGGAGACCCAGTACTTC.

CDR3 bases: TGCAGCGTTGAACTACAGGGTGGAGAGACCCAGTACTTC. Amino acid sequence: CSVELQGGETQYF. The V and J genes are TRBV29-1 and TRBJ2-5; D is perhaps TRBD1 (6 bases). V dropped 2 bases and J dropped 4 bases, with 11 bases sitting between them. This CDR3 contains 13 residues. Germline V CDR1 and CDR2: SQVTM, ANQGSEA. Filled out from reference TRBV29-1 and TRBJ2-5, the complete variable domain reads SAVISQKPSRDICQRGTSLTIQCQVDSQVTMMFWYRQQPGQSLTLIATANQGSEATYESGFVIDKFPISRPNLTFSTLTVSNMSPEDSSIYLCSVELQGGETQYFGPGTRLLVL.

This clone was observed a single time. The rearrangement uses TRBV19 and TRBJ1-1, with 10 bases identical to TRBD1. V dropped 3 bases and J dropped 2; count of bases not matched to a gene: 6. The CDR3 covers 16 residues. CDR1 LNHDA and CDR2 SQIVND come from the germline V gene (reference sequence). For the CDR3, the DNA is TGTGCCAGTAGTATGACCGGGACAGGGGTTAACACTGAAGCTTTCTTT. Translating gives CASSMTGTGVNTEAFF.

CDR3 coding DNA: TGTGCCAGCAGTGAAGCGGCAGGGAACTATGGCTACACCTTC. It translates to CASSEAAGNYGYTF. The genes are TRBV6-1 and TRBJ1-2; TRBD1 might be the D (5 bases). Trimming took off 0 bases at V and 2 bases at J, with 7 bases between the two ends. There are 14 residues in the CDR3. Germline CDR1 and CDR2: MNHNS and SASEGT.

The chain combines TRBV7-9 with TRBJ2-3, with 11 positions matching TRBD2. With V trimmed by 3 bases and J by 4 bases, 3 bases remained unmatched. The CDR3 is 15 residues long. Germline CDR1 SEHNR, CDR2 FQNEAQ (reference sequence). The CDR3 coding sequence is TGTGCCAGCAGCTTGACTAGCGGGACGGCAGATACGCAGTATTTT. This sequence encodes CASSLTSGTADTQYF.

The chain links TRBV7-2 to TRBJ2-3; 14 nucleotides align to TRBD2. Germline loops: CDR1 SGHTA, CDR2 FQGNSA. The CDR3 is made up of 19 amino acids. V shed 3 bases, J shed 7 bases, and the junction held 15 bases outside the gene matches. The CDR3: CASSLKSTPGLAGAHTQYF. The CDR3 nucleotides are TGTGCCAGCAGCTTGAAATCGACCCCGGGACTAGCGGGAGCGCATACGCAGTATTTT.

In its sample, this clone was seen a few times. The V and J genes are TRBV28 and TRBJ1-1; the match to TRBD1 covers 9 bases. CDR3 size: 15 residues. J lost 4 bases, V lost 2 bases, and 5 bases had no gene match. Germline V gene data show CDR1 as MDHEN and CDR2 as SYDVKM. The CDR3, as DNA: TGTGCCAGCAGTTTACGGACAGGGGATCGCACTGAAGCTTTCTTT. Encoded protein: CASSLRTGDRTEAFF.

The DNA for the CDR3 is TGTGCCAGTTTACAGGGGGAAGGGGGGCCCCAGCATTTT. Its protein is CASLQGEGGPQHF. V usage is TRBV19 and J usage is TRBJ1-5; 8 bases are a match to TRBD1. This CDR3 has 13 amino acids. Germline lookup yields CDR1 LNHDA and CDR2 SQIVND (reference sequence). V trimming: 8 bases; J trimming: 9 bases; junction bases outside the gene matches: 9. The full variable domain, in which reference TRBV19 and TRBJ1-5 provide the parts outside the CDR3, is DGGITQSPKYLFRKEGQNVTLSCEQNLNHDAMYWYRQDPGQGLRLIYYSQIVNDFQKGDIAEGYSVSREKKESFPLTVTSAQKNPTAFYLCASLQGEGGPQHFGDGTRLSIL.

The rearrangement joins TRBV11-3 to TRBJ1-2; TRBD1 matches 7 bases. The trim removed 5 bases at V and 4 bases at J, leaving 10 bases unmatched. Germline V lookup: CDR1 SGHNT, CDR2 YENEEA. The CDR3 has 15 amino acids. CDR3 coding DNA: TGTGCCAGCAGCCCTCGGGAGGGGGCTAGCTATGGCTACACCTTC. Translated: CASSPREGASYGYTF.

About this clone itself: Additional DNA sequences in this sample encode the identical CDR3. This chain connects TRBV6-5 to TRBJ1-5, with 7 bases fitting TRBD1. Germline V gene sequence: CDR1 MNHEY, CDR2 SVGAGI. V trimming: 6 bases; J trimming: 3 bases; junction bases outside the gene matches: 5. The length of the CDR3 is 14 residues. The CDR3 sequence is CASSRDSLNQPQHF. The CDR3 nucleotides are TGTGCCAGCAGCCGGGACAGCCTCAATCAGCCCCAGCATTTT.

Here the CDR3 reads CASSSNRGSSNQPQHF. The CDR3 nucleotides read TGTGCCAGCAGCTCGAACAGGGGCTCTAGCAATCAGCCCCAGCATTTT. This sequence joins TRBV7-9 and TRBJ1-5; TRBD1 agrees at 7 bases. V lost 4 bases and J lost 0; bases outside the gene matches: 6. Germline V gives CDR1 SEHNR, CDR2 FQNEAQ (reference sequence). The CDR3 extends over 16 amino acids.

This clone has a single count. The rearrangement uses TRBV5-1 and TRBJ1-1; D is unresolved. Trimming removed 1 base at V and 0 bases at J, with 7 bases between. Germline lookup yields CDR1 SGHRS and CDR2 YFSETQ. The CDR3 has 14 residues. Here the CDR3 reads CASSLSVMNTEAFF. The CDR3 DNA is TGCGCCAGCAGCTTGAGCGTCATGAACACTGAAGCTTTCTTT. Full variable domain (remainder filled in from reference TRBV5-1 and TRBJ1-1): KAGVTQTPRYLIKTRGQQVTLSCSPISGHRSVSWYQQTPGQGLQFLFEYFSETQRNKGNFPGRFSGRQFSNSRSEMNVSTLELGDSALYLCASSLSVMNTEAFFGQGTRLTVV.

CDR3 loop: CASSRKPGQGTEAFF. The CDR3 coding sequence is TGTGCCAGCAGCCGTAAACCGGGACAGGGGACTGAAGCTTTCTTT. The chain couples TRBV6-5 to TRBJ1-1; 10 positions match TRBD1. Germline V CDR1 and CDR2: MNHEY, SVGAGI. Trimming at V came to 6 bases and at J to 5 bases, leaving 9 bases not matched to a gene. The CDR3 loop spans 15 amino acids.

This chain links TRBV10-3 with TRBJ2-5; 7 bases agree with TRBD2. The junction had 4 bases not matched to a gene; V was cut back by 4 bases and J by 5 bases. The CDR3 consists of 13 residues. CDR1 and CDR2 (germline): ENHRY, SYGVKD. The CDR3, as DNA: TGTGCCATCAGTGTTCGGGGGGACGAGACCCAGTACTTC. Its protein product is CAISVRGDETQYF.

The chain couples TRBV18 to TRBJ1-2; D is possibly TRBD1 (5 bases). The V end lost 3 bases, the J end lost 0 bases, and 8 bases lay between the germline ends. CDR1 is KGHSH, CDR2 LQKENI, per germline. The CDR3 sequence is 14 residues long. DNA for the CDR3: TGTGCCAGCTCACCTGACAGATCTAACTATGGCTACACCTTC. Its translation: CASSPDRSNYGYTF.

The chain recombines TRBV11-2 with TRBJ2-3, with TRBD1 identical over 8 bases. The CDR3 contains 13 residues. CDR1 is SGHAT, CDR2 FQNNGV, per germline. The trim removed 5 bases at V and 4 bases at J, leaving 2 bases unmatched. The CDR3 loop is CASSRDRPDTQYF. Written as DNA, the CDR3 is TGTGCCAGCAGCCGGGACAGGCCAGATACGCAGTATTTT.

This chain connects TRBV11-2 to TRBJ1-6, with D uncertain. The CDR3 totals 12 residues. Looked up from germline, CDR1 is SGHAT and CDR2 is FQNNGV. V was cut by 1 base and J by 14 bases, with 9 bases left in between. CDR3 amino acids: CASSLVVTALHF. CDR3 nucleotide sequence: TGTGCCAGCAGCTTAGTGGTTACAGCCCTCCACTTT.